One sample yielded the 30 T cell receptor beta chains listed below, sequenced in a study of blood T cell repertoires in COVID-19. Generated by immunoSEQ multiplex PCR, the TCRdb table keeps only in-frame clones and is missing some. The data show under 250,000 clones, with 86% seen just once and about 5.4% held by the top ten. Input material: peripheral blood. These receptor sequences come from a woman aged 80 or over with COVID-19, enrolled during active disease.

The chain carries TRBV7-2 and TRBJ1-6, with a weak D call TRBD1 (6 bases). CDR1 is SGHTA, CDR2 FQGNSA, per germline. The ends were cut back, 1 base at V and 8 bases at J, with 9 bases in the middle. The CDR3 consists of 14 residues. The CDR3 bases are TGTGCCAGCAGCTTAGACAGGGTGTATTCACCCCTCCACTTT. As protein: CASSLDRVYSPLHF.

This clone was seen a handful of times. The gene calls are TRBV7-9 and TRBJ1-4; 9 positions match TRBD1. With 4 bases clipped from V and 8 bases from J, the junction kept 5 bases outside the gene matches. Germline CDR1 and CDR2: SEHNR and FQNEAQ (reference sequence). The CDR3 extends over 14 amino acids. The CDR3: CASSWGTGKEKLFF. CDR3 nucleotide sequence: TGTGCCAGCAGCTGGGGGACAGGGAAGGAAAAACTGTTTTTT.

In its sample, this clone was seen a few times. The V and J genes are TRBV27 and TRBJ1-2, with 9 bases identical to TRBD1. Germline assignment: CDR1 MNHEY and CDR2 SMNVEV (reference sequence). The CDR3 has 16 amino acids. V shed 6 bases and J 7 bases; nucleotides not matched to a gene: 15. Here the CDR3 DNA reads TGTGCCAGCAGGGAGGGAGACAGGGGGTATGATGCTGGCTACACCTTC. Translation gives CASREGDRGYDAGYTF.

The chain has TRBV7-9 and TRBJ1-6; 8 bases are a match to TRBD1. CDR3 length equals 15 residues. V lost 5 bases to trimming and J lost 11 bases; unmatched junction nucleotides: 11. The V gene's germline CDR1 is SEHNR and CDR2 FQNEAQ (reference sequence). In DNA, the CDR3 is TGTGCCAGCAGCACCGGGACAGGAGGGGACCCACCCCTCCACTTT. It yields the protein CASSTGTGGDPPLHF.

As DNA, the CDR3 is TGTGCCAGCAGCTTGCGTGATGCGACTAACTATGGCTACACCTTC. Amino acid sequence: CASSLRDATNYGYTF. The V and J genes are TRBV5-6 and TRBJ1-2, with unresolved D. From germline, CDR1 is SGHDT and CDR2 YYEEEE. Trimming left V 1 base short and J 0 bases short, with 10 bases between. The CDR3 has 15 amino acids. The variable domain in full, with the rest retrieved from reference TRBV5-6 and TRBJ1-2, is DAGVTQSPTHLIKTRGQQVTLRCSPKSGHDTVSWYQQALGQGPQFIFQYYEEEERQRGNFPDRFSGHQFPNYSSELNVNALLLGDSALYLCASSLRDATNYGYTFGSGTRLTVV.

Concerning this clone: The identical CDR3 is also encoded by other nucleotide sequences in the sample. This chain joins TRBV27 and TRBJ1-6; D is unresolved. Between the trimmed V and J ends, which lost 3 bases and 7 bases, there was a span of 4 bases. The CDR3 length is 12 residues. Germline V CDR1 and CDR2: MNHEY, SMNVEV (reference sequence). The CDR3 coding sequence is TGTGCCAGCAGTTTTCCGAATTCACCCCTCCACTTT. Encoded protein: CASSFPNSPLHF.

The chain combines TRBV6-6 with TRBJ2-2, with D maybe TRBD2 (6 bases). The CDR3 spans 12 residues. Trimming took off 6 bases at V and 8 bases at J, with 10 bases between the two ends. CDR1 MNHNY and CDR2 SVGAGI come from the germline V gene (reference sequence). The CDR3 bases are TGTGCCAGCAGCCCTCGGGGGGGGGAGCTGTTTTTT. Translation gives CASSPRGGELFF.

The chain has TRBV7-2 and TRBJ2-3; TRBD2 is a possible D gene (5 bases). V was pared by 3 bases and J by 2 bases, with 9 bases between. This CDR3 is 14 amino acids long. Germline V gene sequence: CDR1 SGHTA, CDR2 FQGNSA. CDR3 DNA: TGTGCCAGCAGCTTCGGGGTATCCACAGATACGCAGTATTTT. Its translation: CASSFGVSTDTQYF.

V gene TRBV30 combines with J gene TRBJ2-7, with D possibly matching TRBD1 (6 bases). Between the trimmed V and J ends, which lost 5 bases and 9 bases, there was a span of 17 bases. Germline CDR1 and CDR2: GTSNPN and SVGIG (reference sequence). The CDR3 is 12 residues long. The CDR3 DNA reads TGTGCCTGGGCGCCTCAGGGGAATACGCAGTACTTC. Translating gives CAWAPQGNTQYF.

The J gene is TRBJ1-5, the V gene TRBV10-3; 9 bases align to TRBD1. In germline, CDR1 is ENHRY, CDR2 SYGVKD. V dropped 8 bases and J dropped 4; count of bases not matched to a gene: 6. The length of the CDR3 is 14 residues. CDR3 sequence reads: CAIAPGTGNQPQHF. In nucleotides, the CDR3 is TGTGCCATCGCCCCCGGGACAGGGAATCAGCCCCAGCATTTT.

This clone has a single count. The V gene is TRBV2, the J gene TRBJ2-3; 9 nucleotides match TRBD2. CDR3 length equals 16 residues. The V gene end was trimmed by 8 bases and the J gene end by 0 bases; junction bases not matched to a gene: 9. Germline CDR1 and CDR2: SNHLY and FYNNEI. The CDR3 DNA reads TGTGCCAGCGGATCCAGACTAGCGGTTAGCACAGATACGCAGTATTTT. Translated, it gives CASGSRLAVSTDTQYF.

This clone was picked up a small number of times. The V gene is TRBV18, the J gene TRBJ2-7; tentatively, D is TRBD1 (6 bases). Germline CDR1 is KGHSH and CDR2 is LQKENI. CDR3 size: 14 residues. The V gene lost 3 bases and the J gene lost 3 bases, with 12 bases spanning the gap. The chain's CDR3 is CASSPDRTLYEQYV. Written as DNA, the CDR3 is TGTGCCAGCTCACCCGACAGGACCCTCTACGAGCAGTACGTC.

This chain uses TRBV25-1 with TRBJ2-7; 9 bases agree with TRBD1. Germline CDR1 MGHDK, CDR2 SYGVNS. The junction had 10 bases not matched to a gene; V was cut back by 0 bases and J by 4 bases. The CDR3 contains 17 residues. In DNA, the CDR3 is TGTGCCAGCAGTGAATATCACGACAGGGACAGGGAATACGAGCAGTACGTC. Its translation: CASSEYHDRDREYEQYV.

The CDR3 region has the DNA TGTGCCAGCAGTCGTACAGGGTTTATATCTAATTCACCCCTCCACTTT. Translated: CASSRTGFISNSPLHF. The J gene is TRBJ1-6, the V gene TRBV5-4; D is perhaps TRBD1 (6 bases). V lost 5 bases and J 6 bases, leaving 18 bases between the germline ends. The CDR3 runs to 16 residues. The germline CDR1 and CDR2 sequences are SGHNT and YYREEE (reference sequence).

This rearrangement joins TRBV18 to TRBJ1-1; 9 bases line up with TRBD1. In germline, CDR1 is KGHSH, CDR2 LQKENI. The CDR3 is 15 amino acids. V shed 6 bases and J 7 bases; nucleotides not matched to a gene: 12. CDR3: CASSLVQGAMGEAFF. CDR3 in DNA: TGTGCCAGCTCCCTTGTACAGGGGGCCATGGGTGAAGCTTTCTTT.

V is TRBV19 and J is TRBJ1-2; TRBD1 matches at 8 bases. J gave up 0 bases and V 7 bases, and 10 bases lay outside the gene matches. Germline V gene data show CDR1 as LNHDA and CDR2 as SQIVND (reference sequence). This CDR3 spans 16 amino acids. The CDR3 DNA follows: TGTGCCAGTACCAGGACCGGGACAGGATCTAACTATGGCTACACCTTC. Residues: CASTRTGTGSNYGYTF.

This clone was seen a handful of times. The chain carries TRBV30 and TRBJ1-3, with D uncertain. Germline CDR1 GTSNPN, CDR2 SVGIG (reference sequence). This CDR3 has 14 residues. Trimming pared 4 bases from V and 0 bases from J, leaving 10 bases between. Written as DNA, the CDR3 is TGTGCCTGGACCCTCGTATCCTCTGGAAACACCATATATTTT. Amino acid sequence: CAWTLVSSGNTIYF.

V is TRBV5-1 and J is TRBJ2-2; TRBD1 might be the D (7 bases). This CDR3 has 15 residues. The germline CDR1 and CDR2 sequences are SGHRS and YFSETQ. The V end lost 1 base, the J end lost 4 bases, and 11 bases lay between the germline ends. CDR3 loop: CASSLQGGSTGELFF. CDR3 nucleotide sequence: TGCGCCAGCAGCTTGCAGGGGGGAAGCACCGGGGAGCTGTTTTTT.

The chain combines TRBV28 with TRBJ1-5; D uncertain. This CDR3 has 12 amino acids. Between the trimmed V and J ends, which lost 10 bases and 5 bases, there was a span of 12 bases. Looked up from germline, CDR1 is MDHEN and CDR2 is SYDVKM. This CDR3 is CATTSRDQPQHF. In DNA, the CDR3 is TGTGCCACGACCTCGAGGGATCAGCCCCAGCATTTT.

As for this clone: The identical CDR3 is also encoded by other nucleotide sequences in the sample. The J gene is TRBJ1-1, the V gene TRBV18; 7 positions match TRBD1. The V gene end was trimmed by 1 base and the J gene end by 7 bases; junction bases not matched to a gene: 3. This CDR3 region has 13 residues. Germline CDR1 KGHSH, CDR2 LQKENI. CDR3 amino acids: CASSPRQGGEAFF. CDR3 nucleotide sequence: TGTGCCAGCTCACCACGACAGGGCGGTGAAGCTTTCTTT.

The chain uses TRBV28 and TRBJ1-2, with D maybe TRBD1 (5 bases). V was trimmed by 6 bases and J by 7 bases, leaving 9 bases between them. The CDR3 contains 11 residues. Germline assignment: CDR1 MDHEN and CDR2 SYDVKM. In nucleotides, the CDR3 is TGTGCCAGCAGCCCAGGGTTTGGCTACACCTTC. This encodes CASSPGFGYTF.

The genes are TRBV7-9 and TRBJ1-1, with 9 positions matching TRBD1. CDR3 size: 17 residues. Trimming cost V 5 bases and J 0 bases; bases outside gene matches: 10. Germline V gene lookup returns CDR1 SEHNR and CDR2 FQNEAQ (reference sequence). The CDR3 DNA is TGTGCCAGCAGCACGAGGCGGACAGGGGAAATGAACACTGAAGCTTTCTTT. Its protein product is CASSTRRTGEMNTEAFF.

The chain employs TRBV7-2 and TRBJ2-7; maybe TRBD1 (6 bases). Germline assignment: CDR1 SGHTA and CDR2 FQGNSA. V gave up 5 bases and J gave up 2 bases, with 13 bases separating them. The CDR3 sequence is 14 residues long. CDR3 nucleotides: TGTGCCAGCAGCACCGGGACAATGACCTACGAGCAGTACTTC. As protein: CASSTGTMTYEQYF.

The chain recombines TRBV19 with TRBJ2-3, with D possibly TRBD2 on 6 matching bases. The CDR3 has 15 residues. The germline gives CDR1 LNHDA, CDR2 SQIVND (reference sequence). Trimming took off 4 bases at V and 2 bases at J, with 13 bases between the two ends. The CDR3 nucleotides are TGTGCCAGTAGTACGCAATCGGGGGTCACAGATACGCAGTATTTT. Protein sequence: CASSTQSGVTDTQYF.

This rearrangement joins TRBV5-1 to TRBJ2-6; no clear D. The CDR3 runs 13 residues. Germline loops: CDR1 SGHRS, CDR2 YFSETQ. V was shortened by 6 bases and J by 0 bases, with 4 bases between the two germline ends. DNA for the CDR3: TGCGCCAGCACGGGCTCTGGGGCCAACGTCCTGACTTTC. Residues: CASTGSGANVLTF.

The chain employs TRBV2 and TRBJ2-5, with D possibly being TRBD2 (7 bases). The length of the CDR3 is 15 residues. The germline V and J ends were trimmed by 2 bases and 5 bases, with 15 bases remaining between them. Germline CDR1 and CDR2: SNHLY and FYNNEI. The CDR3 spells CASSERGAGRETQYF. The CDR3, as DNA: TGTGCCAGCAGTGAACGGGGGGCAGGTCGCGAGACCCAGTACTTC.

The rearrangement joins TRBV6-4 to TRBJ2-1; 8 bases are shared with TRBD2. V was clipped by 2 bases and J by 4 bases; unmatched bases: 4. The CDR3 is made up of 15 amino acids. CDR1 and CDR2 (germline): MRHNA, SNTAGT. The CDR3 sequence is CASSDVAGQYNEQFF. The CDR3 region has the DNA TGTGCCAGCAGTGACGTAGCGGGGCAATACAATGAGCAGTTCTTC.

The V call is TRBV5-1, the J call TRBJ2-7; TRBD2 agrees at 8 bases. Per germline, CDR1 SGHRS and CDR2 YFSETQ. V was pared by 4 bases and J by 5 bases, with 8 bases of the junction left unmatched. This CDR3 is built from 14 residues. In DNA form, the CDR3 reads TGCGCCAGCAGCACCGGACTAGCCACCGACGAGCAGTACGTC. Amino acids: CASSTGLATDEQYV.

In this sample, this clone turned up once. The chain uses TRBV5-1 and TRBJ1-1; perhaps TRBD1 as D (5 bases). The CDR3 is 13 amino acids. Germline V gene sequence: CDR1 SGHRS, CDR2 YFSETQ. The germline V and J ends were trimmed by 0 bases and 7 bases, with 10 bases remaining between them. CDR3 nucleotide sequence: TGCGCCAGCAGCTTGGGACAGCGTCTTGAAGCTTTCTTT. This gives the protein CASSLGQRLEAFF.

J is TRBJ1-4 and V is TRBV2, with 10 bases matching TRBD1. CDR3 length: 15 residues. CDR1 is SNHLY and CDR2 is FYNNEI in the germline V gene. V lost 8 bases and J lost 6; bases outside the gene matches: 9. The CDR3 protein is CASRFGGTGDEKLFF. CDR3 bases: TGTGCCAGCCGGTTCGGAGGGACAGGGGATGAAAAACTGTTTTTT.